Sequencing of this T cell receptor beta chain was carried out in a study of T cell repertoires in cytomegalovirus infection. Looking at the study overall: Both CMV infection and a matching HLA type were indicated by public TCR beta signatures.

In TCRdb, the reads were re-called with MiXCR into one record per CDR3 protein. The table includes around 320,000 distinct CDR3 sequences, around a tenth detected once. This clonotype was recorded a few times. This CDR3 region has 11 residues. Between the trimmed V and J ends, which lost 9 bases and 1 base, there was a span of 7 bases. Looked up from germline, CDR1 is MNHEY and CDR2 is SMNVEV (reference sequence). The sequenced sample was PBMCs. The chain carries TRBV27 and TRBJ2-7, with D unclear. This receptor was identified in a human donor in good health (CMV status not recorded). Some clones in this sample may be carry-over from other donors' samples. The CDR3 loop is CASHFSYEQYF. CDR3 coding DNA: TGTGCCAGTCATTTTTCCTACGAGCAGTACTTC.